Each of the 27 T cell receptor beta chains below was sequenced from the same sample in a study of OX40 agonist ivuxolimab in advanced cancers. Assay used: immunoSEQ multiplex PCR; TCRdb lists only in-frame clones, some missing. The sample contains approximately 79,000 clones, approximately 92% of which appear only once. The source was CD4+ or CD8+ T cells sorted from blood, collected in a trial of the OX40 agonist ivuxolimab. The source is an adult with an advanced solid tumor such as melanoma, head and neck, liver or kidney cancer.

The CDR3 sequence: CSVEPTGQGGTGELFF. Here the CDR3 DNA reads TGCAGCGTTGAACCCACAGGACAGGGCGGTACCGGGGAGCTGTTTTTT. The rearrangement uses TRBV29-1 and TRBJ2-2; 8 bases fit TRBD1. The CDR3 consists of 16 residues. Germline V CDR1 and CDR2: SQVTM, ANQGSEA. The ends lost 2 bases at V and 5 bases at J; junction bases unmatched: 10.

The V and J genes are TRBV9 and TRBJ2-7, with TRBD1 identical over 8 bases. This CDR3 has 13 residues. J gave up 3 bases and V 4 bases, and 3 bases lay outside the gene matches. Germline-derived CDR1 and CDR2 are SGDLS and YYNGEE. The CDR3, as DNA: TGTGCCAGCAGCCCAGGGACAGGCTACGAGCAGTACTTC. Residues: CASSPGTGYEQYF.

The CDR3 reads CASSQVVDEQFF. CDR3 nucleotide sequence: TGCGCCAGCAGCCAAGTGGTGGATGAGCAGTTCTTC. V is TRBV4-1 and J is TRBJ2-1; D unresolved. Per germline, CDR1 MGHRA and CDR2 YSYEKL. V dropped 1 base and J dropped 8 bases, with 6 bases sitting between them. The CDR3 extends over 12 amino acids.

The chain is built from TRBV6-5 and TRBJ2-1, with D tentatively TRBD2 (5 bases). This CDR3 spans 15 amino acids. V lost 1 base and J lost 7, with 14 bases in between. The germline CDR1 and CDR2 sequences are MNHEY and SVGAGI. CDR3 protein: CASSYFTSGLNEQFF. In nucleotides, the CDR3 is TGTGCCAGCAGTTACTTTACCTCGGGGTTGAATGAGCAGTTCTTC.

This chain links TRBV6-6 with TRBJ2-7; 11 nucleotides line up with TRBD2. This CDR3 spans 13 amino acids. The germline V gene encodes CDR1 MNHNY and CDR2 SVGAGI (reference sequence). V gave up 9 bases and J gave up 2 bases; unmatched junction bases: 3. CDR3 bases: TGTGCCAGTCGACTAGCGGGGCCCTACGAGCAGTACTTC. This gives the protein CASRLAGPYEQYF.

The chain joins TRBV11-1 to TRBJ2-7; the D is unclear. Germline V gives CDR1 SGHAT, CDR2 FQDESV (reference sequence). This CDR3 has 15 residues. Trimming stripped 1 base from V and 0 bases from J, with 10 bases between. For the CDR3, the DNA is TGTGCCAGCAGCTTAGACATCTCCTTCTCCTACGAGCAGTACTTC. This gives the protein CASSLDISFSYEQYF.

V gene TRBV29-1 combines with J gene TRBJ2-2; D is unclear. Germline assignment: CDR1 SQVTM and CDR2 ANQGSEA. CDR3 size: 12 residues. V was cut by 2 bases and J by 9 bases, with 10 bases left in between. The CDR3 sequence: CSVELRPRELFF. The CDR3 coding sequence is TGCAGCGTTGAACTCCGGCCTCGGGAGCTGTTTTTT.

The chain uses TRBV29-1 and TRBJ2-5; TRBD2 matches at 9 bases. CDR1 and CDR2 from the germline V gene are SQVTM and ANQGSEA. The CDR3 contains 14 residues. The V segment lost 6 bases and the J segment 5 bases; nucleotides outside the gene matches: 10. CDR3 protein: CSVGGLAREETQYF. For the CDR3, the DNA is TGCAGCGTGGGAGGACTAGCGCGAGAGGAGACCCAGTACTTC.

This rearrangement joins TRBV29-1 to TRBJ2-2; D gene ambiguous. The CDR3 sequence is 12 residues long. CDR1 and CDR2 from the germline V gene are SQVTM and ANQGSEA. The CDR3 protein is CSSVNGRGELFF. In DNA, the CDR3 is TGCAGTTCTGTTAATGGAAGGGGGGAGCTGTTTTTT.

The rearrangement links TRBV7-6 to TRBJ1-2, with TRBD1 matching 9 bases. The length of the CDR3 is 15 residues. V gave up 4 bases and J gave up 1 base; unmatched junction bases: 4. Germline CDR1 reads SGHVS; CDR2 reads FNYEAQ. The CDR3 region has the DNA TGTGCCAGCAGCTCGACAGGGGGTCGTAACTATGGCTACACCTTC. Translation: CASSSTGGRNYGYTF.

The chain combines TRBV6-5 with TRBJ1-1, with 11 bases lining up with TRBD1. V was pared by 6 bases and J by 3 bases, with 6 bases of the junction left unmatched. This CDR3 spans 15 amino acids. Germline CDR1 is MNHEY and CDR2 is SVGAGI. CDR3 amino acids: CASSLRDRGYTEAFF. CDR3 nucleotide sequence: TGTGCCAGCAGCCTCCGGGACAGGGGGTACACTGAAGCTTTCTTT.

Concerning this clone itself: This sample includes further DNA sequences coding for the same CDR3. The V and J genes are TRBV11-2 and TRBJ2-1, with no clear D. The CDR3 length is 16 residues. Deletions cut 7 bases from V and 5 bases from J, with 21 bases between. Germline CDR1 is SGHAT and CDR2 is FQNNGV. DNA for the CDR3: TGTGCCAGCACATTATATGGGCAGAAACAAAACAATGAGCAGTTCTTC. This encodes CASTLYGQKQNNEQFF.

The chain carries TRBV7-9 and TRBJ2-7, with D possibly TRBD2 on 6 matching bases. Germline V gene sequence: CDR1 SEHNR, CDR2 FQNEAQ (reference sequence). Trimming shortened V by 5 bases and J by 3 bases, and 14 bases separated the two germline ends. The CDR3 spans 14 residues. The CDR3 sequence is CASSLRDGNYEQYF. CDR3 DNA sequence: TGTGCCAGCAGCCTGCGGGACGGAAACTACGAGCAGTACTTC.

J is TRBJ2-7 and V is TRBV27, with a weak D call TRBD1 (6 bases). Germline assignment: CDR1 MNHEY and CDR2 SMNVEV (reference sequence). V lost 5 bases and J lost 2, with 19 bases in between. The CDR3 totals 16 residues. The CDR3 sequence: CASSPSLGAKTYEQYF. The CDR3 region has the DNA TGTGCCAGCAGTCCCAGTTTGGGGGCTAAGACCTACGAGCAGTACTTC.

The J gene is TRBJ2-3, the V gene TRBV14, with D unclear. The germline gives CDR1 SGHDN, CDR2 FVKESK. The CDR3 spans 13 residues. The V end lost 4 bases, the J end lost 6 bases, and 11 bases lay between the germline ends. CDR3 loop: CASSLAFYDTQYF. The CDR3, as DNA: TGTGCCAGCAGCCTGGCGTTTTACGATACGCAGTATTTT.

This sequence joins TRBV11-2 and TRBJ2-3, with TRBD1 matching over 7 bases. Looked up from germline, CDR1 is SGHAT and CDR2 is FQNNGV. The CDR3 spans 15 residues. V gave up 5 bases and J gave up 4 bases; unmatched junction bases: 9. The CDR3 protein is CASSRDRVGADTQYF. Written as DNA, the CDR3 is TGTGCCAGCAGCCGAGACAGGGTCGGGGCAGATACGCAGTATTTT.

Written as DNA, the CDR3 is TGCGCCAGCAGCCACAGACACGGACTAGCGGGGGCCGACAGCTCCTACAATGAGCAGTTCTTC. Translated, it gives CASSHRHGLAGADSSYNEQFF. V gene TRBV4-3 combines with J gene TRBJ2-1; 13 bases agree with TRBD2. The CDR3 has 21 residues. Trimming at V came to 3 bases and at J to 0 bases, leaving 14 bases not matched to a gene. Looked up from germline, CDR1 is LGHNA and CDR2 is YSLEER.

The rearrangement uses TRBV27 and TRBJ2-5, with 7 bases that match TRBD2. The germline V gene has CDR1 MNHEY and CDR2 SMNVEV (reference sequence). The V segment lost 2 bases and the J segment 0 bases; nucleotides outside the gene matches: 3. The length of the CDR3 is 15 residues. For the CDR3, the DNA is TGTGCCAGCAGTTTACTAGCGGAAAACCAAGAGACCCAGTACTTC. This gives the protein CASSLLAENQETQYF.

In DNA, the CDR3 is TGTGCCAGTAGCCACTACGACGCGAGGGACACTGGCTACACCTTC. Its protein is CASSHYDARDTGYTF. The rearrangement joins TRBV19 to TRBJ1-2, with a possible D match to TRBD1 (6 bases). This CDR3 has 15 residues. Trimming pared 6 bases from V and 7 bases from J, leaving 21 bases between. Germline assignment: CDR1 LNHDA and CDR2 SQIVND (reference sequence).

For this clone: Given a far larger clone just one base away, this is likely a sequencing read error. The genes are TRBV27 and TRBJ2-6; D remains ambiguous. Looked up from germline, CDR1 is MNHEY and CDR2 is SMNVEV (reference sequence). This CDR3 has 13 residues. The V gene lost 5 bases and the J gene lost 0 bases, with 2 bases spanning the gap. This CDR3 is CASSASGANVLTF. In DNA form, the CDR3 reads TGTGCCAGCAGTGCCTCTGGGGCCAACGTCCTGACTTTC.

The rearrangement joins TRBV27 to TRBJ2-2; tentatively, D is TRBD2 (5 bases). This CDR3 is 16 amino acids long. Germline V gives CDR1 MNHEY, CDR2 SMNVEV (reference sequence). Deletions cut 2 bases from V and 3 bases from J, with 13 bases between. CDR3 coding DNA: TGTGCCAGCAGTTTAGTGTGGTCGGACTACACCGGGGAGCTGTTTTTT. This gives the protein CASSLVWSDYTGELFF.

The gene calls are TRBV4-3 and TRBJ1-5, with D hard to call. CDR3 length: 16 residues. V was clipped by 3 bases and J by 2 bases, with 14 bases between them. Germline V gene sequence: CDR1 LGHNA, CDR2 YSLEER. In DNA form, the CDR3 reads TGCGCCAGCAGCCACTGGCTGGAGAAAGGCAATCAGCCCCAGCATTTT. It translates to CASSHWLEKGNQPQHF.

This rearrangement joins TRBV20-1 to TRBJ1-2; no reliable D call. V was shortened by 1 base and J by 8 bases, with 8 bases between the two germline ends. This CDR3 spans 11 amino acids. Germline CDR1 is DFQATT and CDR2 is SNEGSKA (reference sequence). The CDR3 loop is CSARGEGGYTF. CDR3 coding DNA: TGCAGTGCTAGAGGGGAGGGAGGCTACACCTTC.

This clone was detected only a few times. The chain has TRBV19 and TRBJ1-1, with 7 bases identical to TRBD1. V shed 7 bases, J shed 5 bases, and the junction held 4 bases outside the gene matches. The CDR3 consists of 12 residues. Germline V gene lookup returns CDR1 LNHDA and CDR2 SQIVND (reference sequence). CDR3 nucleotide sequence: TGTGCCAGTAACCAGGGGGGAACTGAAGCTTTCTTT. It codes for CASNQGGTEAFF.

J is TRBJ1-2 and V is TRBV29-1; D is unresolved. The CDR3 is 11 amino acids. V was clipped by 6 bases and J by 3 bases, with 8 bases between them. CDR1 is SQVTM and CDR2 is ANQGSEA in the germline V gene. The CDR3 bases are TGCAGCGTCCTTGCAGACTATGGCTACACCTTC. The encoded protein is CSVLADYGYTF.

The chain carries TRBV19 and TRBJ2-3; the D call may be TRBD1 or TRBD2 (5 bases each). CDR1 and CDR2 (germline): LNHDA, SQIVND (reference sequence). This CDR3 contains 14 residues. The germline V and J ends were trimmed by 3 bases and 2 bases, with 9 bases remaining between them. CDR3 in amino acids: CASSIGTLTDTQYF. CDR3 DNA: TGTGCCAGTAGTATCGGGACCCTCACAGATACGCAGTATTTT.

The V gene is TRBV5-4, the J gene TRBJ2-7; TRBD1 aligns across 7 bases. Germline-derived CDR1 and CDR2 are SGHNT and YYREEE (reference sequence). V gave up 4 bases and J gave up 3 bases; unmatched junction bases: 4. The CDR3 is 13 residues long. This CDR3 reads CASSDRDHYEQYF. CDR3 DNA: TGTGCCAGCAGCGACAGGGACCACTACGAGCAGTACTTC.